A single T cell receptor beta chain is shown here with its context. Its cognate antigen is unknown. TCRdb's copy holds only in-frame clones and misses some; the assay was immunoSEQ multiplex PCR. The sample lists some 110,000 clones; around 92% were seen once. Trimming cost V 2 bases and J 6 bases, with 15 bases left between them. There are 15 residues in the CDR3. The germline gives CDR1 SNHLY, CDR2 FYNNEI. These data come from a study of CD4+ T cells in melanoma. Study results and limitations: Neoantigen-specific CD4+ T cells in melanoma reportedly had diverse differentiation states.

The receptor comes from a human donor with melanoma. Sample: peripheral blood. The chain has TRBV2 and TRBJ2-3; D call uncertain. In DNA form, the CDR3 reads TGTGCCAGCAGTGAACCGGGTTGGGAACCTGATACGCAGTATTTT. As protein: CASSEPGWEPDTQYF.